These 5 T cell receptor beta chains came from one sample sequenced in a study of T cells after yellow fever vaccination. TCRdb re-derived calls from the 5' RACE reads in MiXCR, one entry per CDR3 protein. In the table there are fewer than 650,000 distinct CDR3 sequences, less than 25% of which are singletons. The starting material was PBMCs, obtained roughly 23 days after the first yellow fever vaccination. These receptors came from a man in his late teens or twenties who received the YFV17D yellow fever vaccine.

This clonotype occurred a few times. The chain employs TRBV7-9 and TRBJ1-2; 10 bases are shared with TRBD1. V lost 5 bases, J lost 8 bases, and 8 bases stayed unmatched. The germline V gene encodes CDR1 SEHNR and CDR2 FQNEAQ (reference sequence). This CDR3 has 14 amino acids. The chain's CDR3 is CASSLRQGAEGYTF. The CDR3 coding sequence is TGTGCCAGCAGCCTTCGACAGGGGGCGGAAGGCTACACCTTC. Based on the CDR3 plus reference TRBV7-9 and TRBJ1-2, the full variable domain is DTGVSQNPRHKITKRGQNVTFRCDPISEHNRLYWYRQTLGQGPEFLTYFQNEAQLEKSRLLSDRFSAERPKGSFSTLEIQRTEQGDSAMYLCASSLRQGAEGYTFGSGTRLTVV.

This clonotype was observed a few times. Here the CDR3 DNA reads TGTGCCAGCAGACCGGGACTAGCGGGTGAGAAGAATGAGCAGTTCTTC. This codes for CASRPGLAGEKNEQFF. The rearrangement joins TRBV6-8 to TRBJ2-1, with TRBD2 identical over 12 bases. After removal of 6 bases from V and 7 bases from J, the junction contained 10 bases not matched to a gene. The CDR3 covers 16 residues. Germline CDR1 is MNHGY and CDR2 is SAAAGT.

DNA of the CDR3: TGTGCCAGCAGTACCGGGGTCACTGGGGCCAACGTCCTGACTTTC. Amino acids: CASSTGVTGANVLTF. The V call is TRBV27, the J call TRBJ2-6; D perhaps matches TRBD2 (5 bases). The CDR3 contains 15 residues. Germline values: CDR1 MNHEY, CDR2 SMNVEV (reference sequence). Trimming cost V 5 bases and J 2 bases, with 10 bases left between them.

This clonotype was found a few times. Here the CDR3 reads CASSLGWQDGYTF. The CDR3 DNA sequence: TGTGCCAGCAGTTTAGGGTGGCAGGATGGCTACACCTTC. The V and J genes are TRBV28 and TRBJ1-2; no firm D call. The CDR3 spans 13 residues. Per germline, CDR1 MDHEN and CDR2 SYDVKM. The V gene lost 2 bases and the J gene lost 6 bases, with 10 bases spanning the gap.

There are a few counts of this clonotype. The chain couples TRBV4-3 to TRBJ2-1; D perhaps matches TRBD2 (5 bases). CDR1 is LGHNA, CDR2 YSLEER, per germline. V dropped 3 bases and J dropped 6 bases, with 15 bases sitting between them. This CDR3 is 15 amino acids long. The CDR3 nucleotides read TGCGCCAGCAGCCAGGACCGTTTCGAGGGCAATGAGCAGTTCTTC. The encoded protein is CASSQDRFEGNEQFF.